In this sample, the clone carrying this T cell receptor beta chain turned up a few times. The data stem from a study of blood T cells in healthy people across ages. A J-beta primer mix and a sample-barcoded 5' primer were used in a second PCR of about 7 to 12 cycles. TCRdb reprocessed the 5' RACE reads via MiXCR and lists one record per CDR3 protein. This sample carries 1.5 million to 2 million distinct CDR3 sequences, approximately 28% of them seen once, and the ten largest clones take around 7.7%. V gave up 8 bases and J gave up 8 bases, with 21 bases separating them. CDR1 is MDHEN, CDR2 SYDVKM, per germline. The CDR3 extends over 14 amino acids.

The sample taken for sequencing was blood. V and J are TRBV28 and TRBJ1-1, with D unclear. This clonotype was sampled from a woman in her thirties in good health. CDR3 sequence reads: CASLPAGMQAEAFF. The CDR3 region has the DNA TGTGCCAGCCTACCGGCCGGGATGCAGGCAGAAGCTTTCTTT.